The sequence of this T cell receptor beta chain was determined in a study of CD8+ T cells in alopecia areata. Study-wide background: Tofacitinib dosing lasted 6 to 18 months, which was then followed by 6 months off drug. Notes on the study in general: Normal skin's resident alphabeta T cells are also sequenced in scalp samples.

This clone has a single count. What it binds is unknown. Peripheral blood samples and lesional scalp punch biopsies were obtained from alopecia areata patients. Investigators sorted PBMCs to obtain both CD4+ and CD8+ T cells. This CDR3 is 13 amino acids long. V shed 5 bases and J shed 6 bases, with 15 bases lying between them. Germline lookup yields CDR1 GTSNPN and CDR2 SVGIG (reference sequence). Sequencing relied on a cDNA template that was reverse transcribed from extracted RNA. Only in-frame clones appear in the TCRdb table, and some are missing; sequencing was by immunoSEQ multiplex PCR. The table includes roughly 180,000 clones, more than 60% detected once.

Sequencing used CD4+ T cells sorted from blood, obtained at week 0. The rearrangement uses TRBV30 and TRBJ2-3, with D possibly being TRBD1 (6 bases). The sequence was obtained from a human donor with alopecia areata. DNA for the CDR3: TGTGCCTGGTCCCCTGGGGGACACGATACGCAGTATTTT. Encoded protein: CAWSPGGHDTQYF.